Given below is one T cell receptor (beta chain) in context. This specimen comes from a study of T-cell reconstitution after alpha-beta-depleted transplantation in children. V lost 8 bases and J lost 2, with 6 bases in between. CDR1 is MDHEN, CDR2 SYDVKM, per germline. This CDR3 comprises 11 residues. Molecular barcoding with unique molecular identifiers was used for the TCRbeta library. MiXCR was run by TCRdb on the PCR reads, yielding one entry per CDR3 protein. The table records roughly 610,000 distinct CDR3 sequences, about 10% of them present only once. The sequence came from a human donor who donated a stem cell graft to a child with acute myeloid leukemia. This chain connects TRBV28 to TRBJ1-1; tentatively, D is TRBD1 (6 bases). The sequences come from PBMCs from the stem cell graft donor, collected from the stem cell graft. The CDR3 sequence: CASGGNTEAFF. The CDR3, as DNA: TGTGCCAGCGGGGGCAACACTGAAGCTTTCTTT.